This T cell receptor (beta chain) came from a study of cytomegalovirus exposure and HLA in healthy donors. Study results and limitations: Versus the roughly 670-donor mean, an Asian-associated ancestry cluster reportedly showed fewer N-insertions in a later analysis. It was reported that TCR beta sequences correctly inferred the HLA-A and HLA-B alleles for most subjects.

The CDR3 spans 13 residues. The germline V gene has CDR1 SGHRS and CDR2 YFSETQ. With 5 bases clipped from V and 4 bases from J, the junction kept 5 bases outside the gene matches. As for the donors, each was a healthy bone marrow donor. Points on this clone: Its antigen is as yet unknown.

The PCR made use of 60 Vbeta and 13 Jbeta primers. The table came from immunoSEQ multiplex PCR; TCRdb's copy has only in-frame clones and leaves some out. In all, the sample yields about 200,000 clones. This sequence joins TRBV5-1 and TRBJ2-5; 7 nucleotides match TRBD1. The sample comprised PBMCs. The TCR was taken from a boy younger than 18 in good health and CMV-seronegative. The CDR3 DNA sequence: TGCGCCAGCAGTTCACCAGGGGGAGAGACCCAGTACTTC. Translated: CASSSPGGETQYF.